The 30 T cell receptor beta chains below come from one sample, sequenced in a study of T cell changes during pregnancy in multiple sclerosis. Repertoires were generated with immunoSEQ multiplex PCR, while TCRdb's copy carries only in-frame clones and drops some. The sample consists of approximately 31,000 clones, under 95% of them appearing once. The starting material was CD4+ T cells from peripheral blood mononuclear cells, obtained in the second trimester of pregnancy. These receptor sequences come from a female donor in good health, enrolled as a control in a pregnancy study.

Written as DNA, the CDR3 is TGTGCCAGCAGCTTAGGGGGGGGAAAGTATGGCTACACCTTC. This codes for CASSLGGGKYGYTF. The chain couples TRBV7-2 to TRBJ1-2, with D possibly matching TRBD1 (5 bases). V was pared by 1 base and J by 5 bases, with 11 bases between. Germline V gene data show CDR1 as SGHTA and CDR2 as FQGNSA. The CDR3 is 14 residues long.

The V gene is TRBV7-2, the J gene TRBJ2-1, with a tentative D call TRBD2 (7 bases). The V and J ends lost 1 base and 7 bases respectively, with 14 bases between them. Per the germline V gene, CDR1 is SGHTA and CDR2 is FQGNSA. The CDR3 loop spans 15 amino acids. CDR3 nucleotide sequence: TGTGCCAGCAGCTTAGTGGGAGGGGGGGTAAATGAGCAGTTCTTC. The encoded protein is CASSLVGGGVNEQFF.

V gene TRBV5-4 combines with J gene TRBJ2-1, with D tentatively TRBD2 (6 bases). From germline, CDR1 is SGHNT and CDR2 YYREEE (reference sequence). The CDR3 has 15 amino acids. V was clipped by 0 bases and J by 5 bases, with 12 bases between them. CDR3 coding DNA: TGTGCCAGCAGCTTGGCCGGGAGCCCGAACAATGAGCAGTTCTTC. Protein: CASSLAGSPNNEQFF.

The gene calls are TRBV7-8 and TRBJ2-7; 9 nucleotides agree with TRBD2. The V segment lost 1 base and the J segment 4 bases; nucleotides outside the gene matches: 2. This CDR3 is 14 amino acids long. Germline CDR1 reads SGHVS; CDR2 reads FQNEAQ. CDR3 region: CASSLVAGEYEQYF. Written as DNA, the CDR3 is TGTGCCAGCAGCTTAGTAGCGGGAGAATACGAGCAGTACTTC.

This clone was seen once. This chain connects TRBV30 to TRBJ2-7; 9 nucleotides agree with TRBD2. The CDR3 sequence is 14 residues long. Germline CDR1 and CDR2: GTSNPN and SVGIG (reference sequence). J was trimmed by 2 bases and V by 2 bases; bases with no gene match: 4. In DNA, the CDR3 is TGTGCCTGGAGTAAACTAGCGGGTACCTACGAGCAGTACTTC. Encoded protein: CAWSKLAGTYEQYF.

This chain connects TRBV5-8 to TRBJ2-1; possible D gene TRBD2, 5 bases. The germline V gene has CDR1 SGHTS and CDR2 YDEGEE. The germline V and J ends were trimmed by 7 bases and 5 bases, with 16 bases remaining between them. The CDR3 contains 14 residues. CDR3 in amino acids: CASQRGSNDNEQFF. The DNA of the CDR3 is TGTGCCAGCCAAAGAGGGAGTAATGACAATGAGCAGTTCTTC.

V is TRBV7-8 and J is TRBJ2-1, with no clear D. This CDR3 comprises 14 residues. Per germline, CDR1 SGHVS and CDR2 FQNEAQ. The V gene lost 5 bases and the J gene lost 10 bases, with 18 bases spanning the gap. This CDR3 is CASSRPDRVPEQFF. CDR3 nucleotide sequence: TGTGCCAGCAGCCGTCCTGACCGGGTCCCAGAGCAGTTCTTC.

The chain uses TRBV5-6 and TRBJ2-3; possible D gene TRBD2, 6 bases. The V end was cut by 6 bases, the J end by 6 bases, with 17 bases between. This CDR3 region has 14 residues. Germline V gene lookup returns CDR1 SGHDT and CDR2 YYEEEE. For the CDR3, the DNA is TGTGCCAGCACCCCCGCCTCCCGGGGGGATACGCAGTATTTT. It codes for CASTPASRGDTQYF. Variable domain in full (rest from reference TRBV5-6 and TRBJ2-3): DAGVTQSPTHLIKTRGQQVTLRCSPKSGHDTVSWYQQALGQGPQFIFQYYEEEERQRGNFPDRFSGHQFPNYSSELNVNALLLGDSALYLCASTPASRGDTQYFGPGTRLTVL.

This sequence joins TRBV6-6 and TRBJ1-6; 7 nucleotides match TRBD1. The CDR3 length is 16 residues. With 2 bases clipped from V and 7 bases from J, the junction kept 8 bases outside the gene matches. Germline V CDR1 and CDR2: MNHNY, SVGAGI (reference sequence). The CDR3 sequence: CASSYPADRSNSPLHF. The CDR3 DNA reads TGTGCCAGCAGTTACCCGGCGGACAGGAGCAATTCACCCCTCCACTTT.

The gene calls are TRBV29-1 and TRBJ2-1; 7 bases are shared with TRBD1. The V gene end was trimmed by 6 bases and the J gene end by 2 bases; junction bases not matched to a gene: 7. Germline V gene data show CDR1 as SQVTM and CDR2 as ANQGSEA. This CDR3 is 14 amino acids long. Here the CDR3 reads CSVKTGITYNEQFF. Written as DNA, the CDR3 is TGCAGCGTGAAGACAGGGATCACCTACAATGAGCAGTTCTTC.

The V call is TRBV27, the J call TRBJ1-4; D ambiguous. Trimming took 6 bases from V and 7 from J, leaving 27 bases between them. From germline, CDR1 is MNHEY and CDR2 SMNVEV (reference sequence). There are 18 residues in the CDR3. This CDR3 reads CASRPLGGRVNRGEKLFF. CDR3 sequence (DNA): TGTGCCAGCAGGCCCTTAGGTGGGAGAGTCAATCGGGGTGAAAAACTGTTTTTT.

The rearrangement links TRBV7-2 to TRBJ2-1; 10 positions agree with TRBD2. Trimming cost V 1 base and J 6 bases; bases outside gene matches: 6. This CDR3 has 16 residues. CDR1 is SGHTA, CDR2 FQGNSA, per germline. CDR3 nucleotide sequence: TGTGCCAGCAGCTTAGTATCTAGCGGGGGTTTCAATGAGCAGTTCTTC. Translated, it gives CASSLVSSGGFNEQFF.

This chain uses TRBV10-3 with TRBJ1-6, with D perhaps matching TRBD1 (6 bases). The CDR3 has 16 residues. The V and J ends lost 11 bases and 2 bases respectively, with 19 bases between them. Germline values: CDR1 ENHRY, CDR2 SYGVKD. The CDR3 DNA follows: TGTGCCTCCCATGGGGGCGGGGGAGCCTATAATTCACCCCTCCACTTT. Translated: CASHGGGGAYNSPLHF.

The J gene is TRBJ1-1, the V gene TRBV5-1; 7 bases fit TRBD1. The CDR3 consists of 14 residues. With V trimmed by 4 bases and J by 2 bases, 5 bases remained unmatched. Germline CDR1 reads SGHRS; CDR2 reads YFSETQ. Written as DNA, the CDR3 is TGCGCCAGCAGCATGGGACAGACAAACACTGAAGCTTTCTTT. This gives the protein CASSMGQTNTEAFF.

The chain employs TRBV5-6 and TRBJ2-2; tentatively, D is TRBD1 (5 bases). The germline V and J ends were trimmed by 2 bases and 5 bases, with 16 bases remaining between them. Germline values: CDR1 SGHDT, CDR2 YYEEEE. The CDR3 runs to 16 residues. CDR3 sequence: CASSFIVGVGTGELFF. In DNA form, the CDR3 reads TGTGCCAGCAGCTTTATTGTAGGGGTCGGGACCGGGGAGCTGTTTTTT.

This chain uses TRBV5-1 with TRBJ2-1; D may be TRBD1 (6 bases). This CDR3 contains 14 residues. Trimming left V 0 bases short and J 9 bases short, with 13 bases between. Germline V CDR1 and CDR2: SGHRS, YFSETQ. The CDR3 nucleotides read TGCGCCAGCAGCTTGGGTGACAGGTCCGCTGAGCAGTTCTTC. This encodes CASSLGDRSAEQFF.

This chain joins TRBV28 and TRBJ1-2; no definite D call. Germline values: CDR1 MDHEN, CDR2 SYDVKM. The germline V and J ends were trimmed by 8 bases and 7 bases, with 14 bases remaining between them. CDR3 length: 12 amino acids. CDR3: CASVRRSSGYTF. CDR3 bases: TGTGCCAGCGTCCGGAGGTCAAGTGGCTACACCTTC.

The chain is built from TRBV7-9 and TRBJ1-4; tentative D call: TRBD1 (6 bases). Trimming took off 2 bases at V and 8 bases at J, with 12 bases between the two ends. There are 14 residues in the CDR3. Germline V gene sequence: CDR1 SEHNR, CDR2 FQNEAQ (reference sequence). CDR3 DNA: TGTGCCAGCAGCTTACGGGACAATCGGGAAAAACTGTTTTTT. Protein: CASSLRDNREKLFF.

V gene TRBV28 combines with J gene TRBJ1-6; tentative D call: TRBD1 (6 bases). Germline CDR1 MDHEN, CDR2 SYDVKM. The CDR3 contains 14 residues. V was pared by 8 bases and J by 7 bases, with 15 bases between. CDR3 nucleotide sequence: TGTGCCAGCCTCGTGACAGGAGAGAATTCACCCCTCCACTTT. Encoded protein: CASLVTGENSPLHF.

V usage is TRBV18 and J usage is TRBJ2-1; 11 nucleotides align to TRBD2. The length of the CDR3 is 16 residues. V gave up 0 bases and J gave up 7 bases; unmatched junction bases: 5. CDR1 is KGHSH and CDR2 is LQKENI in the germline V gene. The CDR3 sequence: CASSPPGLAVQNEQFF. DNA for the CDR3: TGTGCCAGCTCACCACCGGGACTAGCGGTACAGAATGAGCAGTTCTTC.

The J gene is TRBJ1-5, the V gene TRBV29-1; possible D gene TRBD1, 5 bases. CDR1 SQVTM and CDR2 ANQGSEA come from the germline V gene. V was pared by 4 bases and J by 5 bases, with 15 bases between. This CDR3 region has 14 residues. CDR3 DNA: TGCAGCGTTGTAGGCGGGACCTGGGATCAGCCCCAGCATTTT. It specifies CSVVGGTWDQPQHF.

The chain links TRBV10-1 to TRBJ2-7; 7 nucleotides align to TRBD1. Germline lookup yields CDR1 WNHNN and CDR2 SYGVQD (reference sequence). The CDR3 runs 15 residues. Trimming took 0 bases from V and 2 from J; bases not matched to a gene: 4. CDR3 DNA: TGCGCCAGCAGTGAGTCAGGGCAGGGGGCCTACGAGCAGTACTTC. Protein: CASSESGQGAYEQYF.

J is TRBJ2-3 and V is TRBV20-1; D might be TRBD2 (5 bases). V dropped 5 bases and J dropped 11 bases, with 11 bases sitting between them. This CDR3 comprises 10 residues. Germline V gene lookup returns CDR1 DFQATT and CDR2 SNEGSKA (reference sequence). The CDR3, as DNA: TGCAGTGCTTTAAGCGGAGGGCAGTATTTT. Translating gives CSALSGGQYF.

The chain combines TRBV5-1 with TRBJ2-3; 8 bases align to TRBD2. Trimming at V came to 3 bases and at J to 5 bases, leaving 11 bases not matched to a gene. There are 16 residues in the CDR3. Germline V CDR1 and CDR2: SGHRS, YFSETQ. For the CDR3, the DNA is TGCGCCAGCAGCTCGAGACTAGCGATGGGGGGAGATACGCAGTATTTT. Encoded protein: CASSSRLAMGGDTQYF.

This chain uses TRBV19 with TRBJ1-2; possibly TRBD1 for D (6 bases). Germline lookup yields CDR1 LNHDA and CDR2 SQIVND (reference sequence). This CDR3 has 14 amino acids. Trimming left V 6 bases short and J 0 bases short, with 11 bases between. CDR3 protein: CASSRQEPNYGYTF. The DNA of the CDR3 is TGTGCCAGTAGCCGACAGGAGCCTAACTATGGCTACACCTTC. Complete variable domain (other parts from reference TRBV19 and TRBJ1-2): DGGITQSPKYLFRKEGQNVTLSCEQNLNHDAMYWYRQDPGQGLRLIYYSQIVNDFQKGDIAEGYSVSREKKESFPLTVTSAQKNPTAFYLCASSRQEPNYGYTFGSGTRLTVV.

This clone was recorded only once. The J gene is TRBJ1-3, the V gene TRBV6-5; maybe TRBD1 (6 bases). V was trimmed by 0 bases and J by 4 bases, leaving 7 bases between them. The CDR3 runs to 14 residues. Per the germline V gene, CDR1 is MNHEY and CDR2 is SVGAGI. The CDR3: CASSYSRGGNTIYF. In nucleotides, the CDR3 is TGTGCCAGCAGTTACTCGAGGGGGGGAAACACCATATATTTT.

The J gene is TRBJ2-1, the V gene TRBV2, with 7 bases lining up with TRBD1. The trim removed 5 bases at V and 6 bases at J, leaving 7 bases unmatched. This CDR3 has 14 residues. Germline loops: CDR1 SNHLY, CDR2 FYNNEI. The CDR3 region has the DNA TGTGCCAGCAGTTTGACAGGGCAAGTCAATGAGCAGTTCTTC. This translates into CASSLTGQVNEQFF.

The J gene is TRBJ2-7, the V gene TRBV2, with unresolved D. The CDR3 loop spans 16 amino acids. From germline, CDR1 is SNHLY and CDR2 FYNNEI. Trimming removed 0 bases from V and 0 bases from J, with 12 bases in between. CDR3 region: CASSEAVRLLSYEQYF. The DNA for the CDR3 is TGTGCCAGCAGTGAAGCGGTGCGGCTACTCTCCTACGAGCAGTACTTC.

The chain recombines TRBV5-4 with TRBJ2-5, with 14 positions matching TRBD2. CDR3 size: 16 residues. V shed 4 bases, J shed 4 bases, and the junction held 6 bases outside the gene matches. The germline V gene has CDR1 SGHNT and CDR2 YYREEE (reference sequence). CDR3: CASSRGLAGDSETQYF. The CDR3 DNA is TGTGCCAGCAGCCGGGGACTAGCGGGAGATTCAGAGACCCAGTACTTC.

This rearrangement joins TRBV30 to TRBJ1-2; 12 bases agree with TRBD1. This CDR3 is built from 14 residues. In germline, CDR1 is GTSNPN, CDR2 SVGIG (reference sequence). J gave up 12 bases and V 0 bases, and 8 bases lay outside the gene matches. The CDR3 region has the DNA TGTGCCTGGAGTGTAGGGACAGGGGGCCTCGGCCACACCTTC. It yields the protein CAWSVGTGGLGHTF.